The clone carrying this TCR beta chain was seen many times. The antigen is unknown. These data belong to a study of CD8 T cells in ankylosing spondylitis. Whole-study results and caveats: Before this, some motif variants had been reported in reactive arthritis synovial fluid and blood. With a CD8+ phenotype, disease-linked clones were relatively rare in peripheral blood.

TCRdb re-called the 5' RACE reads with MiXCR, one entry per CDR3 protein. In the table there are roughly 250,000 distinct CDR3 sequences, 10% to 13% of which are singletons. The CDR3 runs to 12 residues. V was trimmed by 1 base and J by 5 bases, leaving 5 bases between them. This chain connects TRBV12-3 or TRBV12-4 to TRBJ2-5; D might be TRBD1 (5 bases). The TCR was taken from a male donor with ankylosing spondylitis or in good health (not recorded which). Sequencing input: blood, either unsorted or a sorted T cell fraction (not recorded which). In DNA, the CDR3 is TGTGCCAGCAGTTTAGAGGGGGAGACCCAGTACTTC. Its translation is CASSLEGETQYF.